The source of this T cell receptor (beta chain) is a study of shared clonotypes between healthy human individuals. General study points: With few donors, the genetic and exposure-history diversity represented was limited.

Comments on this clone: What it binds is not known.

For each subset, genomic DNA was distributed in equal portions over several immunoSEQ plates. The method was immunoSEQ multiplex PCR; TCRdb's version includes in-frame clones alone and lacks a portion of them. The data show roughly 890,000 clones, approximately 92% seen once. Positively selected for CCR7, the CD45RO-negative cells used as naive CD8 cells excluded terminally differentiated effector memory CD45RA+ cells. The CDR3 consists of 15 residues. From germline, CDR1 is MDHEN and CDR2 SYDVKM. V lost 6 bases, J lost 4 bases, and 19 bases lay in between. The clonotype comes from a man aged 30-40 years in good health. The specimen was naive CD8+ T cells sorted from blood. The chain couples TRBV28 to TRBJ2-7, with unresolved D. The chain's CDR3 is CASRVGSSLGYEQYF. The CDR3 DNA follows: TGTGCCAGCAGGGTGGGGTCCTCTTTGGGGTACGAGCAGTACTTC.